A single sample is the source of the 15 T cell receptor beta chains below, sequenced in a study of T cell changes during pregnancy in multiple sclerosis. Libraries were prepared by immunoSEQ multiplex PCR; TCRdb keeps only in-frame clonotypes and omits some of them. Of some 58,000 clones detected, roughly 96% appear once; the ten largest clones hold approximately 2.3%. The material sequenced was CD8+ T cells from peripheral blood mononuclear cells, taken after pregnancy. The receptors derive from a female donor with multiple sclerosis, enrolled in a pregnancy study.

The V and J genes are TRBV19 and TRBJ1-1; D gene uncertain. Germline assignment: CDR1 LNHDA and CDR2 SQIVND (reference sequence). This CDR3 contains 11 residues. V dropped 3 bases and J dropped 8 bases, with 7 bases sitting between them. CDR3 in amino acids: CASSMRHEAFF. The CDR3 bases are TGTGCCAGTAGTATGAGACACGAAGCTTTCTTT.

V usage is TRBV4-2 and J usage is TRBJ2-7; 8 bases agree with TRBD1. The ends lost 0 bases at V and 1 base at J; junction bases unmatched: 2. The CDR3 covers 15 residues. Germline V lookup: CDR1 LGHNA, CDR2 YNFKEQ. CDR3: CASSQEDRVSYEQYF. DNA for the CDR3: TGTGCCAGCAGCCAAGAGGACAGGGTGTCCTACGAGCAGTACTTC.

The chain recombines TRBV19 with TRBJ2-1; D remains unclear. CDR3 length: 13 residues. Trimming removed 8 bases at V and 7 bases at J, with 15 bases between. From germline, CDR1 is LNHDA and CDR2 SQIVND (reference sequence). The CDR3 loop is CASSQAQINEQFF. The CDR3 coding sequence is TGTGCCAGTTCCCAGGCTCAGATTAATGAGCAGTTCTTC.

The chain employs TRBV28 and TRBJ2-7; 12 nucleotides align to TRBD2. This CDR3 has 15 residues. The trim removed 5 bases at V and 9 bases at J, leaving 11 bases unmatched. The V gene's germline CDR1 is MDHEN and CDR2 SYDVKM. CDR3 sequence reads: CASSPLTSGSSWQYF. Written as DNA, the CDR3 is TGTGCCAGCAGTCCCCTGACTAGCGGGAGTTCATGGCAGTACTTC.

The chain employs TRBV5-6 and TRBJ2-7, with TRBD1 identical over 7 bases. This CDR3 contains 14 residues. Germline trimming cut 5 bases from V and 2 bases from J; bases unmatched to any gene: 7. Germline lookup yields CDR1 SGHDT and CDR2 YYEEEE. The CDR3 nucleotides are TGTGCCAGCAGACCGCGGACAGGCGCCTACGAGCAGTACTTC. As protein: CASRPRTGAYEQYF.

This rearrangement joins TRBV27 to TRBJ2-1; maybe TRBD2 (5 bases). The CDR3 consists of 15 residues. V lost 0 bases, J lost 2 bases, and 8 bases lay in between. Germline V gene lookup returns CDR1 MNHEY and CDR2 SMNVEV (reference sequence). CDR3 residues: CASSLSSGPYNEQFF. CDR3 DNA: TGTGCCAGCAGTTTATCAAGCGGACCCTACAATGAGCAGTTCTTC.

V and J are TRBV6-1 and TRBJ2-3; TRBD2 aligns across 9 bases. Germline values: CDR1 MNHNS, CDR2 SASEGT. This CDR3 is built from 16 residues. Trimming took 2 bases from V and 1 from J; bases not matched to a gene: 4. In DNA, the CDR3 is TGTGCCAGCAGTGAATGGGCTAGCGGGGGCACAGATACGCAGTATTTT. It translates to CASSEWASGGTDTQYF.

This chain links TRBV7-6 with TRBJ2-3, with TRBD2 matching over 7 bases. Per germline, CDR1 SGHVS and CDR2 FNYEAQ. V lost 3 bases to trimming and J lost 5 bases; unmatched junction nucleotides: 5. The CDR3 contains 14 residues. The CDR3 nucleotides are TGTGCCAGCAGCTTGAACGGGAGGAGAGATACGCAGTATTTT. This gives the protein CASSLNGRRDTQYF.

The chain employs TRBV2 and TRBJ2-3; TRBD2 aligns across 8 bases. Germline values: CDR1 SNHLY, CDR2 FYNNEI. V was pared by 6 bases and J by 2 bases, with 7 bases of the junction left unmatched. The CDR3 spans 15 residues. CDR3: CASRLAEKTTDTQYF. Written as DNA, the CDR3 is TGTGCCAGCAGACTAGCGGAGAAGACCACAGATACGCAGTATTTT. Supplemented by reference TRBV2 and TRBJ2-3, the full variable domain reads EPEVTQTPSHQVTQMGQEVILRCVPISNHLYFYWYRQILGQKVEFLVSFYNNEISEKSEIFDDQFSVERPDGSNFTLKIRSTKLEDSAMYFCASRLAEKTTDTQYFGPGTRLTVL.

V usage is TRBV28 and J usage is TRBJ1-1; 9 nucleotides line up with TRBD1. Germline V gene sequence: CDR1 MDHEN, CDR2 SYDVKM. The J segment lost 4 bases and the V segment lost 5 bases, leaving 5 bases of the junction unmatched. The length of the CDR3 is 14 residues. The CDR3 loop reads CASSPGTGFTEAFF. The CDR3 nucleotides are TGTGCCAGCAGTCCCGGGACAGGGTTCACTGAAGCTTTCTTT.

This sequence joins TRBV30 and TRBJ1-5; weak D call: TRBD1 (5 bases). Germline lookup yields CDR1 GTSNPN and CDR2 SVGIG (reference sequence). V dropped 1 base and J dropped 2 bases, with 12 bases sitting between them. The CDR3 is 15 residues long. The CDR3 loop reads CAWSEGSLGNQPQHF. The CDR3 DNA is TGTGCCTGGAGTGAGGGGTCACTGGGCAATCAGCCCCAGCATTTT.

The chain recombines TRBV19 with TRBJ2-1; 11 bases align to TRBD2. The junction had 5 bases not matched to a gene; V was cut back by 8 bases and J by 2 bases. Germline values: CDR1 LNHDA, CDR2 SQIVND (reference sequence). The CDR3 is made up of 15 amino acids. CDR3 in amino acids: CASSTSGGTYNEQFF. The CDR3 DNA reads TGTGCCAGTTCAACTAGCGGGGGTACCTACAATGAGCAGTTCTTC.

The genes are TRBV7-2 and TRBJ1-1, with D possibly being TRBD1 (6 bases). Per germline, CDR1 SGHTA and CDR2 FQGNSA. The CDR3 runs 15 residues. Trimming took 5 bases from V and 6 from J, leaving 19 bases between them. In nucleotides, the CDR3 is TGTGCCAGCAGCCAAGAACAGGGTGTGGTTTCTGAAGCTTTCTTT. Its protein product is CASSQEQGVVSEAFF. Filled out from reference TRBV7-2 and TRBJ1-1, the complete variable domain reads GAGVSQSPSNKVTEKGKDVELRCDPISGHTALYWYRQSLGQGLEFLIYFQGNSAPDKSGLPSDRFSAERTGGSVSTLTIQRTQQEDSAVYLCASSQEQGVVSEAFFGQGTRLTVV.

The chain recombines TRBV6-5 with TRBJ2-5; 16 nucleotides match TRBD2. Germline V CDR1 and CDR2: MNHEY, SVGAGI. V lost 4 bases to trimming and J lost 5 bases; unmatched junction nucleotides: 4. This CDR3 has 16 residues. CDR3 sequence reads: CASSSGLAGGAETQYF. DNA of the CDR3: TGTGCCAGCAGTTCGGGACTAGCGGGAGGGGCGGAGACCCAGTACTTC.

The rearrangement uses TRBV11-2 and TRBJ2-2; 9 bases are a match to TRBD2. This CDR3 contains 17 residues. Losses at the gene ends were 1 base for V and 4 bases for J; bases not matched to a gene: 7. CDR1 and CDR2 from the germline V gene are SGHAT and FQNNGV. The CDR3 sequence is CASSLGAGGQLTGELFF. The CDR3 region has the DNA TGTGCCAGCAGCTTAGGGGCGGGAGGGCAGCTCACCGGGGAGCTGTTTTTT.